This T cell receptor beta chain was profiled in a study of blood T cell repertoires in COVID-19. The CDR3 is 16 residues long. The V end lost 2 bases, the J end lost 10 bases, and 18 bases lay between the germline ends. The germline CDR1 and CDR2 sequences are MDHEN and SYDVKM. Assignment of participants to cohorts was predicated upon participant-reported clinical history. Assay: immunoSEQ multiplex PCR; the TCRdb copy retains only in-frame clones and omits some. The sample yields around 200,000 clones, 75% to 90% seen once. The sample consisted of PBMCs or T cells enriched from blood (not recorded which). The chain employs TRBV28 and TRBJ1-6, with unresolved D. This sequence originates from a man in his forties who had recovered from COVID-19. The DNA of the CDR3 is TGTGCCAGCAGTTTAGTTAGAATGACTGTTTCATCACCCCTCCACTTT. Encoded protein: CASSLVRMTVSSPLHF. The complete variable domain, with remaining parts taken from reference TRBV28 and TRBJ1-6, reads DVKVTQSSRYLVKRTGEKVFLECVQDMDHENMFWYRQDPGLGLRLIYFSYDVKMKEKGDIPEGYSVSREKKERFSLILESASTNQTSMYLCASSLVRMTVSSPLHFGNGTRLTVT.